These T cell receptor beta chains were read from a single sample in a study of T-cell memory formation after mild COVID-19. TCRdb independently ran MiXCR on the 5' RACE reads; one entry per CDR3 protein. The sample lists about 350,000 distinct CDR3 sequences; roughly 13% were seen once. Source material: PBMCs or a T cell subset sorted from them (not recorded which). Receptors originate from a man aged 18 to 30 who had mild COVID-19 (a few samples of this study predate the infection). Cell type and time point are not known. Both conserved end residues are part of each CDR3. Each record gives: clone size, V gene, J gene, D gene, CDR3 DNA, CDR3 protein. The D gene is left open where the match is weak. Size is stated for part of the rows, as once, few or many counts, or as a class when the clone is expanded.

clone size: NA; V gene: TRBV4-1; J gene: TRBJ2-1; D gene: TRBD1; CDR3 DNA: TGCGCCAGCAGCCTGCCGGACAGGGGGAGGGGTGAGCAGTTCTTC; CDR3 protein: CASSLPDRGRGEQFF
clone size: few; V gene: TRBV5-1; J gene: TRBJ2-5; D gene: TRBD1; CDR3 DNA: TGCGCCAGCAGCGACCAGGGACAGGGGGCTTTGGAGACCCAGTACTTC; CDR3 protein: CASSDQGQGALETQYF
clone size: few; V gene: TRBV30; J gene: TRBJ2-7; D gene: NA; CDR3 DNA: TGTGCCGGAGGGAAGGGCCTTTACGAGCAGTACTTC; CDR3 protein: CAGGKGLYEQYF
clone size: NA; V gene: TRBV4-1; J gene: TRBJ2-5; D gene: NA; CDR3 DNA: TGCGCCAGCACCCGGGACGTCGGACGTCTAGAGACCCAGTACTTC; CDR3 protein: CASTRDVGRLETQYF
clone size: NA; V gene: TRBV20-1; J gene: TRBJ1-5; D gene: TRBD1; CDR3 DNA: TGCAGTGCCCCCGGACAGGGAGGGAGGCCCCAGCATTTT; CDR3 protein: CSAPGQGGRPQHF
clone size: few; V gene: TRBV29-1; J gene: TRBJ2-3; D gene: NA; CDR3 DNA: TGCAGCGGAGAGAGACCCCAAGACACAGATACGCAGTATTTT; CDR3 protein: CSGERPQDTDTQYF
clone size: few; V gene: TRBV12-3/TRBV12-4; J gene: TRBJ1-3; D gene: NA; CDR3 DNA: TGTGCCAGCAGTTTAGCCAGGCTTGGAAACACCATATATTTT; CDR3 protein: CASSLARLGNTIYF
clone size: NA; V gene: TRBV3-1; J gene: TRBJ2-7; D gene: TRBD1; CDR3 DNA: TGTGCCAGCAGCCAAGGGTCGGGACAGTCCTACGAGCAGTACTTC; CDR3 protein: CASSQGSGQSYEQYF
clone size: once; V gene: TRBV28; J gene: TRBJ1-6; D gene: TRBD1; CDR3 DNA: TGTGCCAGCAGTTTAGGGGGACAGTTAAATTCACCCCTCCACTTT; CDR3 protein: CASSLGGQLNSPLHF
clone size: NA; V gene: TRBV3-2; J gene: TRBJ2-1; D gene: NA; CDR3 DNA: TGTGCCAGCAGCCAAGGATGGATCAACAATGAGCAGTTCTTC; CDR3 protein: CASSQGWINNEQFF
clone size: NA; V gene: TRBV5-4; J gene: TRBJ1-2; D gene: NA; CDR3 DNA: TGTGCCAGCAGCTTGTGGCAGATCTATGGCTACACCTTC; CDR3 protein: CASSLWQIYGYTF
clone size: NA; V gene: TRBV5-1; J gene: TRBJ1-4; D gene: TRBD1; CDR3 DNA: TGCGCCAGCAGCCAACAGGGGATAGGTGAAAAACTGTTTTTT; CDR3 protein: CASSQQGIGEKLFF
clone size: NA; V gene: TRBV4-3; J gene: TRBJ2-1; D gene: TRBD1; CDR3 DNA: TGCGCCAGCAGCCAGGACCTCCTGGACAGGCAGATCAATGAGCAGTTCTTC; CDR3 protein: CASSQDLLDRQINEQFF
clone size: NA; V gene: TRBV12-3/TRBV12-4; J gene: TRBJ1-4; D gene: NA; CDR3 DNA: TGTGCCAGCAGTTCCGTGACAGCGAGAAAAGAAAAACTGTTTTTT; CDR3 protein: CASSSVTARKEKLFF
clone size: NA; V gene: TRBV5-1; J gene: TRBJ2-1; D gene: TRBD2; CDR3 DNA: TGCGCCAGCAGCCAGACTAGCGACCCCTACAATGAGCAGTTCTTC; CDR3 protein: CASSQTSDPYNEQFF
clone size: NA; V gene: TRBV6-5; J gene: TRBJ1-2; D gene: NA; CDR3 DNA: TGTGCCAGCAGTTACAGAAGACCGGGTCTAGACTATGGCTACACCTTC; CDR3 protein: CASSYRRPGLDYGYTF
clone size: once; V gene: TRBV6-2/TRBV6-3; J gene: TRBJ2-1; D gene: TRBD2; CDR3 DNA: TGTGCCAGCAGTTACCCCAAGCGGGGGGTCCGCTCCTACAATGAGCAGTTCTTC; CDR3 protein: CASSYPKRGVRSYNEQFF
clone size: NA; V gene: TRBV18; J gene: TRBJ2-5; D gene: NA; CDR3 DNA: TGTGCCAGCTCCCCTTCACAGATAGTCCAGGGAGAGACCCAGTACTTC; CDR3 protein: CASSPSQIVQGETQYF
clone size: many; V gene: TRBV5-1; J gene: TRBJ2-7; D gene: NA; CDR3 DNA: TGCGCCAGCAGCTTGGGGGCAGAGAGCTCCTACGAGCAGTACTTC; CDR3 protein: CASSLGAESSYEQYF
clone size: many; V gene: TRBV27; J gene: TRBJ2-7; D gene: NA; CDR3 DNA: TGTGCCAGCAGTTTACGGGCTTTTGCAGGAGAGCAGTACTTC; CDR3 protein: CASSLRAFAGEQYF
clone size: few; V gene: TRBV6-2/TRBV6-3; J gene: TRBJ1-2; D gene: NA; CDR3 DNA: TGTGCCAGCAGTTACCTTCAGGGGCAAGGCTACACCTTC; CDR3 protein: CASSYLQGQGYTF
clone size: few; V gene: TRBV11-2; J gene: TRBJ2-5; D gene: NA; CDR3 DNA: TGTGCCAGCAGCCACCGAGGGAAAAGGGTGGCGGAGACCCAGTACTTC; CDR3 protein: CASSHRGKRVAETQYF
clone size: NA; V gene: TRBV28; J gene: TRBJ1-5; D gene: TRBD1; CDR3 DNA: TGTGCCAGCAGAGCCGGGACAGGGGCGCCTCAGCCCCAGCATTTT; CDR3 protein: CASRAGTGAPQPQHF
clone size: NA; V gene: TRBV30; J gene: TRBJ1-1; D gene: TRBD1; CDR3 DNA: TGTGCCTGGAGTGGTACAGGGGGCGTATTGGGTTTCTTT; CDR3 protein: CAWSGTGGVLGFF
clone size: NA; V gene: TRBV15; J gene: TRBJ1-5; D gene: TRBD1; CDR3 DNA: TGTGCCACCAGCAGAGACCACCCAGGGACAGGGGGAGAGCCCCAGCATTTT; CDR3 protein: CATSRDHPGTGGEPQHF
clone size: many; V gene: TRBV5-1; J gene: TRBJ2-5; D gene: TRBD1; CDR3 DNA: TGCGCCAGCAGCGGTATAAGGGACAGGCGGCGGGAGACCCAGTACTTC; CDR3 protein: CASSGIRDRRRETQYF
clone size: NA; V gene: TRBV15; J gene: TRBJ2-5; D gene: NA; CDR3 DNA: TGTGCCACCAGCAGGGACGGGACTCCCGGGGGTACCCAGTACTTC; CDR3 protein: CATSRDGTPGGTQYF
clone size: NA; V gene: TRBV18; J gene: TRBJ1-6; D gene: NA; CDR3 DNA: TGTGCCAGCTCACCAGGACAGAATTCACCCCTCCACTTT; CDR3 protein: CASSPGQNSPLHF
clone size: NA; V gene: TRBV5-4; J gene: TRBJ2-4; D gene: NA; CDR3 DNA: TGTGCCAGCAGCTTGGCAGGGCCAGCCAAAAACATTCAGTACTTC; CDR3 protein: CASSLAGPAKNIQYF